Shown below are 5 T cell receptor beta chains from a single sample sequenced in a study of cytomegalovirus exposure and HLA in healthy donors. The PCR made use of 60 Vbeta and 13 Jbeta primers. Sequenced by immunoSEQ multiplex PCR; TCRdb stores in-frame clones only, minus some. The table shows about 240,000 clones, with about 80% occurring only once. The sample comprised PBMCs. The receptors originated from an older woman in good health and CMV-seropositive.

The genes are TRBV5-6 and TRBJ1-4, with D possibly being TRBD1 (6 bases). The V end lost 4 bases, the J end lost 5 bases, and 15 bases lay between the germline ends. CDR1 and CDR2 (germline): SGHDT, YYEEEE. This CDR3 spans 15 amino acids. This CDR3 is CASSARQVPNEKLFF. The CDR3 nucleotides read TGTGCCAGCAGCGCTCGACAGGTCCCCAATGAAAAACTGTTTTTT.

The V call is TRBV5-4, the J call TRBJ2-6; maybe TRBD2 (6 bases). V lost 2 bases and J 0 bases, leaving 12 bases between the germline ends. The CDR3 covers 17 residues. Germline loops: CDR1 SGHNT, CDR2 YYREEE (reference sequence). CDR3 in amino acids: CASSFRREFSGANVLTF. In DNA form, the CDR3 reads TGTGCCAGCAGCTTTAGGAGGGAGTTCTCTGGGGCCAACGTCCTGACTTTC.

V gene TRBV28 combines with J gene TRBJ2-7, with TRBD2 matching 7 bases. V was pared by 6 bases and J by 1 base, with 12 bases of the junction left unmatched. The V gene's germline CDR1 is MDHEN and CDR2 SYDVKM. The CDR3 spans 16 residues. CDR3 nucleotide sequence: TGTGCCAGCAGGGCGTTACTAGCGCCCAAATCCTACGAGCAGTACTTC. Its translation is CASRALLAPKSYEQYF.

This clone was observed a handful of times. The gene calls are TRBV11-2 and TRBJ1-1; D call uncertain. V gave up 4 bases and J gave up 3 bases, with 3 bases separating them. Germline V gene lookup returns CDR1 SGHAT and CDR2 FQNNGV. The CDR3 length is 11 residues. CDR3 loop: CASSSYTEAFF. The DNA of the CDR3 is TGTGCCAGCAGCTCCTACACTGAAGCTTTCTTT.

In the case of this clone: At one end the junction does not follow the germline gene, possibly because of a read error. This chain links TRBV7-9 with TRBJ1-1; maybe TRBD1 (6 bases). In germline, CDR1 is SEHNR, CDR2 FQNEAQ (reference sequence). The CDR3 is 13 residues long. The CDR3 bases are TGTTCCAGCAGTTTTCAGGGGCTGACTGAAGCTTTCTTT. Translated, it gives CSSSFQGLTEAFF.